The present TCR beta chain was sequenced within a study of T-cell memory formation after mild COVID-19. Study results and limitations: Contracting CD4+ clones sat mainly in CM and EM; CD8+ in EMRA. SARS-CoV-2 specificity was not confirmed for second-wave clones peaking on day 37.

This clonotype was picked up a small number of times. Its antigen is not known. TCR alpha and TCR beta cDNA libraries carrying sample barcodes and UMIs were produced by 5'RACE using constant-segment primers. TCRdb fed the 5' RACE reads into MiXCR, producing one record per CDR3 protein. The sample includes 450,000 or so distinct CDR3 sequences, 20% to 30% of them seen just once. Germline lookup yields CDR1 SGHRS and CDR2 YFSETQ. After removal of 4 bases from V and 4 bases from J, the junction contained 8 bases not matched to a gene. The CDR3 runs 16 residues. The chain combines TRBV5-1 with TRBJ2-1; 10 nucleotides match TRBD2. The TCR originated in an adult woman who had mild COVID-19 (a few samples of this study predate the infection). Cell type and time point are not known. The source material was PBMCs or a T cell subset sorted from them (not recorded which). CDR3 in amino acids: CASSKEAGGSYNEQFF. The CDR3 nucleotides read TGCGCCAGCAGCAAGGAAGCGGGGGGGTCTTACAATGAGCAGTTCTTC. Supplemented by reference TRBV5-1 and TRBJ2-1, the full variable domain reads KAGVTQTPRYLIKTRGQQVTLSCSPISGHRSVSWYQQTPGQGLQFLFEYFSETQRNKGNFPGRFSGRQFSNSRSEMNVSTLELGDSALYLCASSKEAGGSYNEQFFGPGTRLTVL.